This is a list of T cell receptor beta chains from one sample in a study of cytomegalovirus exposure and HLA in healthy donors. Profiled with immunoSEQ multiplex PCR; TCRdb holds only in-frame clones, not every one. The table lists a few hundred thousand clones, about 90% of them singletons. Sequencing was done on a sample of PBMCs. The receptors derive from a woman under 30 in good health and CMV-seronegative. CDR3s include the opening cysteine and the closing phenylalanine or tryptophan. A D gene is named only where the DNA matches it firmly. A row's size may be missing; if present it is once, few, many or a size class.

clone_size: .
j_call: TRBJ1-6
d_call: .
v_call: TRBV10-2
cdr3_nt: TGCGCCAGTCACGGCGACAGCCTTCCACTCACACCCCTCCACTTT
cdr3_aa: CASHGDSLPLTPLHF

clone_size: .
j_call: TRBJ1-4
d_call: .
v_call: TRBV7-9
cdr3_nt: TGTGCCAGCAGCTTAGCCCTTGAAAAACTGTTTTTT
cdr3_aa: CASSLALEKLFF

clone_size: .
j_call: TRBJ2-3
d_call: .
v_call: TRBV15
cdr3_nt: TGTGCCACCAGCAGAGATGGAGGTGGCAATAATCTTGATACGCAGTATTTT
cdr3_aa: CATSRDGGGNNLDTQYF

clone_size: .
j_call: TRBJ2-5
d_call: TRBD2
v_call: TRBV4-1
cdr3_nt: TGCGCCAGCTCGGGAGAAGCGGGGTTCCGGAGCCAGTACTTC
cdr3_aa: CASSGEAGFRSQYF

clone_size: .
j_call: TRBJ2-7
d_call: TRBD2
v_call: TRBV2
cdr3_nt: TGTGCCAGCAGACGTAGCGGGGGAGCCTACGAGCAGTACTTC
cdr3_aa: CASRRSGGAYEQYF

clone_size: .
j_call: TRBJ2-7
d_call: .
v_call: TRBV4-3
cdr3_nt: TGCGCCAGCAGCCAAGATTTGCGGGGTCGGGGCGAGCAGTACTTC
cdr3_aa: CASSQDLRGRGEQYF

clone_size: .
j_call: TRBJ2-5
d_call: TRBD2
v_call: TRBV2
cdr3_nt: TGTGCCAGCAGTGACCGGCTAGCGGGGGCCGAGACCCAGTACTTC
cdr3_aa: CASSDRLAGAETQYF

clone_size: .
j_call: TRBJ2-1
d_call: .
v_call: TRBV7-6
cdr3_nt: TGTGCCAGCAGCTTTAGTCCCCCGCCGGGGATCGATGAGCAGTTCTTC
cdr3_aa: CASSFSPPPGIDEQFF

clone_size: .
j_call: TRBJ2-3
d_call: TRBD1
v_call: TRBV5-1
cdr3_nt: TGCGCCAGCAGCTTGGTACCGACGGGACAGGGGCCCACAGATACGCAGTATTTT
cdr3_aa: CASSLVPTGQGPTDTQYF

clone_size: .
j_call: TRBJ2-3
d_call: .
v_call: TRBV28
cdr3_nt: TGTGCCAGCAGTTTTGAACAGAGAACAGATACGCAGTATTTT
cdr3_aa: CASSFEQRTDTQYF

clone_size: once
j_call: TRBJ2-5
d_call: TRBD2
v_call: TRBV9
cdr3_nt: TGTGCCAGCAGCGTAGGAGTAGCGGGGGGCGAGACCCAGTACTTC
cdr3_aa: CASSVGVAGGETQYF

clone_size: .
j_call: TRBJ1-2
d_call: .
v_call: TRBV6-1
cdr3_nt: TGTGCCAGCAGTGAAACCGACTGGAGGTATGGCTACACCTTC
cdr3_aa: CASSETDWRYGYTF

clone_size: .
j_call: TRBJ2-1
d_call: TRBD2
v_call: TRBV5-1
cdr3_nt: TGCGCCAGCAGCTTGACCTTAGCGGGGGGGCCCTACAATGAGCAGTTCTTC
cdr3_aa: CASSLTLAGGPYNEQFF

clone_size: .
j_call: TRBJ1-2
d_call: .
v_call: TRBV4-1
cdr3_nt: TGCGCCAGCAGCCCCCAGACAGGAGCTAACTATGGCTACACCTTC
cdr3_aa: CASSPQTGANYGYTF

clone_size: .
j_call: TRBJ1-2
d_call: TRBD1
v_call: TRBV28
cdr3_nt: TGTGCCAGCAGTTTACCGGGCTGGGGACAGGTTGATGGCTACACCTTC
cdr3_aa: CASSLPGWGQVDGYTF

clone_size: .
j_call: TRBJ2-7
d_call: TRBD1
v_call: TRBV11-3
cdr3_nt: TGTGCCAGCAGCTCGCTCTCCGGGACAGGGGTGTCTGGGGGGGCCTACGAGCAGTACTTC
cdr3_aa: CASSSLSGTGVSGGAYEQYF

clone_size: once
j_call: TRBJ2-2
d_call: TRBD2
v_call: TRBV2
cdr3_nt: TGTGCCAGCAGTCCTAGGCGGGGGGGCCTCGGCACCGGGGAGCTGTTTTTT
cdr3_aa: CASSPRRGGLGTGELFF

clone_size: once
j_call: TRBJ2-6
d_call: .
v_call: TRBV5-6
cdr3_nt: TGTGCCAGCAGCTTGGTTGGAGCCCGTTCCAACGTCCTGACTTTC
cdr3_aa: CASSLVGARSNVLTF

clone_size: .
j_call: TRBJ1-1
d_call: TRBD1
v_call: TRBV29-1
cdr3_nt: TGCAGCGCGGGGGAACAGGGGGACACTGAAGCTTTCTTT
cdr3_aa: CSAGEQGDTEAFF

clone_size: .
j_call: TRBJ2-7
d_call: .
v_call: TRBV7-9
cdr3_nt: TGTGCCAGCAGCTTAGGTGCGCGGGTATACGAGCAGTACTTC
cdr3_aa: CASSLGARVYEQYF

clone_size: .
j_call: TRBJ2-1
d_call: .
v_call: TRBV28
cdr3_nt: TGTGCCAGCAGTTTACCCGAGGAAGGCCGGATATACAATGAGCAGTTCTTC
cdr3_aa: CASSLPEEGRIYNEQFF

clone_size: .
j_call: TRBJ2-5
d_call: .
v_call: TRBV10-3
cdr3_nt: TGTGCCACCCAAGGTCGGGGTCAAGAGACCCAGTACTTC
cdr3_aa: CATQGRGQETQYF

clone_size: .
j_call: TRBJ2-3
d_call: TRBD1
v_call: TRBV9
cdr3_nt: TGTGCCAGCAGCTTTTCGACAGGGAATGGTGATACGCAGTATTTT
cdr3_aa: CASSFSTGNGDTQYF

clone_size: .
j_call: TRBJ1-3
d_call: TRBD1
v_call: TRBV7-2
cdr3_nt: TGTGCCAGCAGCGCCAGACAGGGGGCCTCTGGAAACACCATATATTTT
cdr3_aa: CASSARQGASGNTIYF

clone_size: .
j_call: TRBJ2-2
d_call: .
v_call: TRBV9
cdr3_nt: TGTGCCAGCAGCGTATATCCGGGGGAGCTCACCGGGGAGCTGTTTTTT
cdr3_aa: CASSVYPGELTGELFF

clone_size: few
j_call: TRBJ2-7
d_call: .
v_call: TRBV27
cdr3_nt: TGTGCCAGCAGTTTTGGGCCCCTCTACGAGCAGTACTTC
cdr3_aa: CASSFGPLYEQYF

clone_size: .
j_call: TRBJ2-1
d_call: .
v_call: TRBV4-1
cdr3_nt: TGCGCCAGCAGCCAAGAAGATGGCCCAGGGGCGCGCACCTACAATGAGCAGTTCTTC
cdr3_aa: CASSQEDGPGARTYNEQFF

clone_size: few
j_call: TRBJ1-6
d_call: TRBD1
v_call: TRBV6-5
cdr3_nt: TGTGCCAGCGCAGGGGGATTTGATTCACCCCTCCACTTT
cdr3_aa: CASAGGFDSPLHF

clone_size: .
j_call: TRBJ2-2
d_call: .
v_call: TRBV21-1
cdr3_nt: TGTGCCAGCAGCCCCCACCACAGGGCACTAACTACAATGGCCGGGGAGCTGTTTTTT
cdr3_aa: CASSPHHRALTTMAGELFF

clone_size: .
j_call: TRBJ1-2
d_call: .
v_call: TRBV7-9
cdr3_nt: TGTGCCAGCAGCACGGGGGACGAGACAGCGATATATGGCTACACCTTC
cdr3_aa: CASSTGDETAIYGYTF

clone_size: .
j_call: TRBJ2-3
d_call: .
v_call: TRBV20-1
cdr3_nt: TGCACAGGGTTCGGGACAGATACGCAGTATTTT
cdr3_aa: CTGFGTDTQYF

clone_size: .
j_call: TRBJ2-7
d_call: .
v_call: TRBV11-1
cdr3_nt: TGTGCCAGCACCTCGGGGGACCACGAGCAGTACTTC
cdr3_aa: CASTSGDHEQYF

clone_size: .
j_call: TRBJ1-6
d_call: TRBD1
v_call: TRBV2
cdr3_nt: TGTGCCAGGACAGGGCCTGGGACAGAATATAATTCACCCCTCCACTTT
cdr3_aa: CARTGPGTEYNSPLHF

clone_size: few
j_call: TRBJ1-1
d_call: .
v_call: TRBV6-5
cdr3_nt: TGTGCCACCGGAGCGTTGATGAACACTGAAGCTTTCTTT
cdr3_aa: CATGALMNTEAFF

clone_size: .
j_call: TRBJ1-4
d_call: TRBD1
v_call: TRBV5-4
cdr3_nt: TGTGCCAGCAGCTTGGATAGGGGGCGACTTGGTGAAAAACTGTTTTTT
cdr3_aa: CASSLDRGRLGEKLFF

clone_size: .
j_call: TRBJ1-1
d_call: TRBD1
v_call: TRBV5-1
cdr3_nt: TGCGCCAGCAGCCTCACCGGGACAGGGTCCACTGAAGCTTTCTTT
cdr3_aa: CASSLTGTGSTEAFF

clone_size: once
j_call: TRBJ1-4
d_call: TRBD1
v_call: TRBV29-1
cdr3_nt: TGCAGCGTTAAACAGGGGTGGGAGGAAAAACTGTTTTTT
cdr3_aa: CSVKQGWEEKLFF

clone_size: .
j_call: TRBJ2-5
d_call: .
v_call: TRBV7-9
cdr3_nt: TGTGCCAGCAGCACTATTGGGCAAGAGACCCAGTACTTC
cdr3_aa: CASSTIGQETQYF

clone_size: .
j_call: TRBJ1-2
d_call: TRBD1
v_call: TRBV28
cdr3_nt: TGTGCCAGCAGGCTAGGGACAGCATATGGCTACACCTTC
cdr3_aa: CASRLGTAYGYTF

clone_size: .
j_call: TRBJ2-4
d_call: .
v_call: TRBV28
cdr3_nt: TGTGCCAGCAGTCTGCGGGGTTTCAAAAACATTCAGTACTTC
cdr3_aa: CASSLRGFKNIQYF

clone_size: .
j_call: TRBJ1-2
d_call: TRBD1
v_call: TRBV19
cdr3_nt: TGTGCCAGTAGTATCCTGGGACAGGGTGGTGGTGGCTACACCTTC
cdr3_aa: CASSILGQGGGGYTF

clone_size: .
j_call: TRBJ2-3
d_call: .
v_call: TRBV11-2
cdr3_nt: TGTGCCAGCAGCTTAGTCTCGGGGGACACAGATACGCAGTATTTT
cdr3_aa: CASSLVSGDTDTQYF